This TCR beta chain was recorded in a study of OX40 agonist ivuxolimab in advanced cancers. Study summary: Dosing consisted of intravenous ivuxolimab at 0.01 to 10 mg/kg every 2 weeks. Previous treatment with anti-PD-1, anti-PD-L1 or anti-CTLA-4 therapy was allowed; about 44% had received some. From roughly 20 to 85 years was the age range, with a mean of about 54 years, and approximately 80% were male.

Note on this clone: The antigen remains unidentified.

Only in-frame clones appear in the TCRdb table, and some are missing; sequencing was by immunoSEQ multiplex PCR. The sample has roughly 90,000 clones, about 89% seen once. The germline gives CDR1 MNHNS, CDR2 SASEGT. The CDR3 runs 14 residues. The V segment lost 5 bases and the J segment 4 bases; nucleotides outside the gene matches: 8. Regarding the study as a whole: Relative to CD4+, CD8+ T cells held more expanded clones on average.

This sequence joins TRBV6-1 and TRBJ2-7, with TRBD1 matching 7 bases. This receptor was identified in an adult with an advanced solid tumor such as melanoma, head and neck, liver or kidney cancer. The input for sequencing was CD4+ or CD8+ T cells sorted from blood, taken in a trial of the OX40 agonist ivuxolimab. The CDR3 DNA follows: TGTGCCAGCAGTCAGTTGGGGACAGCTTACGAGCAGTACTTC. This sequence encodes CASSQLGTAYEQYF.